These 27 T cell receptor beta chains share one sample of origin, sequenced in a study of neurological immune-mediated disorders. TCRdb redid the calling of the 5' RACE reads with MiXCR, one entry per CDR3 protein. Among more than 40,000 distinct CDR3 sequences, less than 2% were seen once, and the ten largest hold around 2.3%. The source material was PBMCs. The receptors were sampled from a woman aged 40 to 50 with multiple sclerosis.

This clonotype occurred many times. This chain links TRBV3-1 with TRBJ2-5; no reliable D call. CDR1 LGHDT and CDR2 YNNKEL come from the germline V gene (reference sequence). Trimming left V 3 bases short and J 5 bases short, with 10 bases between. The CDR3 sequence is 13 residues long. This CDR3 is CASSHRWTETQYF. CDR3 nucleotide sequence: TGTGCCAGCAGCCATAGGTGGACGGAGACCCAGTACTTC.

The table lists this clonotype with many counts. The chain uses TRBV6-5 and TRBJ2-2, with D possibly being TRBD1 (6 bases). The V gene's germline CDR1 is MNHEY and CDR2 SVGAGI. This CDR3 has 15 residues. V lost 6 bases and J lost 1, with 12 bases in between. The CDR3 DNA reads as TGTGCCAGCAGGCCTACAGGGCTGAACACCGGGGAGCTGTTTTTT. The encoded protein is CASRPTGLNTGELFF.

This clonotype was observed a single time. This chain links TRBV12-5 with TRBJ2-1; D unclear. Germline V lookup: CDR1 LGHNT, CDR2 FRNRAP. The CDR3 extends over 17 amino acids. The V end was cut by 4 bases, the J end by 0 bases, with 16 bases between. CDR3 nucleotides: TGTGCTAGTGGTTGGGTCGAGACTTTTAGCTCCTACAATGAGCAGTTCTTC. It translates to CASGWVETFSSYNEQFF.

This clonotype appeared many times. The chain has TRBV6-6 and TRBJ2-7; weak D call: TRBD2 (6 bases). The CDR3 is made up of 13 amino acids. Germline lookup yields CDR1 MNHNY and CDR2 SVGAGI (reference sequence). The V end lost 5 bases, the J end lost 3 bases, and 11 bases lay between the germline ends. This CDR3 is CASSTQGGYEQYF. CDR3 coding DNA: TGTGCCAGCAGTACGCAGGGAGGCTACGAGCAGTACTTC.

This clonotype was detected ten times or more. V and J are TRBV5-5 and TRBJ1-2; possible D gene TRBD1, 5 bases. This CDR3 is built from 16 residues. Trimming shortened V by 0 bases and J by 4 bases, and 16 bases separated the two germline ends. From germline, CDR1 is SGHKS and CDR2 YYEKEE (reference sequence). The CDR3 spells CASSLALGAAPYGYTF. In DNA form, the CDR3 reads TGTGCCAGCAGCTTGGCCCTAGGGGCGGCCCCCTATGGCTACACCTTC.

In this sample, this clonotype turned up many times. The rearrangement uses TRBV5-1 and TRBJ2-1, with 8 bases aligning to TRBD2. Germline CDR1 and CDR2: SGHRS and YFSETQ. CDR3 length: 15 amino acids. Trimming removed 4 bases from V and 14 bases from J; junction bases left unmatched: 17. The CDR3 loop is CASSLGPLGAGVEFF. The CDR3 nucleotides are TGCGCCAGCAGCCTTGGACCCTTGGGAGCGGGGGTTGAGTTCTTC.

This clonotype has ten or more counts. The CDR3 loop reads CASSLNQGSDTQYF. Here the CDR3 DNA reads TGCGCCAGCAGCTTGAATCAGGGGTCAGATACGCAGTATTTT. V usage is TRBV5-1 and J usage is TRBJ2-3, with D tentatively TRBD1 (6 bases). V shed 1 base and J shed 4 bases, with 10 bases lying between them. This CDR3 is built from 14 residues. Germline V gives CDR1 SGHRS, CDR2 YFSETQ.

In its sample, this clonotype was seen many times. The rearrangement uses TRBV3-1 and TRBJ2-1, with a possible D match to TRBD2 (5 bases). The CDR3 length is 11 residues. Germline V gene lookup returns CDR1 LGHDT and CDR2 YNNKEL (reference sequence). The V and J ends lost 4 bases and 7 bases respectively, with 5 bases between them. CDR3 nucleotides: TGTGCCAGCAGCCGCGGGAATGAGCAGTTCTTC. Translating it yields CASSRGNEQFF.

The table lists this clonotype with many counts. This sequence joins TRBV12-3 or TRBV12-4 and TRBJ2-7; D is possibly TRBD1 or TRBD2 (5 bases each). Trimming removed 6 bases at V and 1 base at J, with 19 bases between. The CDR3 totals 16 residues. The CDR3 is CASSQGRRRGSYEQYF. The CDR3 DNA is TGTGCCAGCAGCCAGGGACGGCGAAGAGGATCCTACGAGCAGTACTTC.

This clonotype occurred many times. CDR3 DNA: TGTGCCAGCAGCAGAGCTTATCAGGGGGCGGTTGGCTACACCTTC. Encoded protein: CASSRAYQGAVGYTF. The chain combines TRBV21-1 with TRBJ1-2; the table's D call of TRBD1 was not tested on the DNA. TRBV21-1 is listed as a pseudogene. The CDR3 spans 15 residues.

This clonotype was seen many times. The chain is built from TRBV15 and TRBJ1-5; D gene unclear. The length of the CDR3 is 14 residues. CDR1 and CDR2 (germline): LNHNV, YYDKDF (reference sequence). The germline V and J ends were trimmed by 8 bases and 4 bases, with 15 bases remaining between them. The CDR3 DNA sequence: TGTGCCACCCAACTTGACGTGGGGAATCAGCCCCAGCATTTT. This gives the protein CATQLDVGNQPQHF.

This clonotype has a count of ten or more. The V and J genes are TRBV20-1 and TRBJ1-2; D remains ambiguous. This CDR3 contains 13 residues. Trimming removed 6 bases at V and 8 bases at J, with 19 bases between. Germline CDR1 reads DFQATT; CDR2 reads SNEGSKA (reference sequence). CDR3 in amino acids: CSALPLRGGGYTF. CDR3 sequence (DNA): TGCAGTGCCCTCCCACTACGGGGAGGGGGCTACACCTTC.

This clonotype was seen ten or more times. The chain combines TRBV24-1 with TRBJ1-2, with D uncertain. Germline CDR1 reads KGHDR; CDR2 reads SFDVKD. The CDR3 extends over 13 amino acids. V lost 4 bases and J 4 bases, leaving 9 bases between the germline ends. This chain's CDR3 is CATSDTGSYGYTF. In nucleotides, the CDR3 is TGTGCCACCAGTGACACCGGGAGCTATGGCTACACCTTC.

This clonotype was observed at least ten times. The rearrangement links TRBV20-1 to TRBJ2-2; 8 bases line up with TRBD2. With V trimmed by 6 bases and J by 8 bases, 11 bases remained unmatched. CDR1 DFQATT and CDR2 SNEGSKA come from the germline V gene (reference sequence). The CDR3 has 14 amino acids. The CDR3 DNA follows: TGCAGTGCCCGGGAGGGGGGTCAAGGAGGGGAGCTGTTTTTT. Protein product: CSAREGGQGGELFF.

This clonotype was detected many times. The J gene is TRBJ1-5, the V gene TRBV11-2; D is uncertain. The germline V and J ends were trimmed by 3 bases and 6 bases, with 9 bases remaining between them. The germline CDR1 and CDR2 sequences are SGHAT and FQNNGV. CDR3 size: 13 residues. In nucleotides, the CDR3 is TGTGCCAGCAGCTTGAGGCCTCGTCAGCCCCAGCATTTT. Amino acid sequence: CASSLRPRQPQHF.

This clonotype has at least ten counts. The CDR3 loop is CSVGVRSGSGYTF. CDR3 DNA: TGCAGCGTTGGGGTCAGGTCTGGATCTGGCTACACCTTC. The chain is built from TRBV29-1 and TRBJ1-2; no clear D. This CDR3 contains 13 residues. V lost 4 bases and J 7 bases, leaving 16 bases between the germline ends. CDR1 and CDR2 (germline): SQVTM, ANQGSEA.

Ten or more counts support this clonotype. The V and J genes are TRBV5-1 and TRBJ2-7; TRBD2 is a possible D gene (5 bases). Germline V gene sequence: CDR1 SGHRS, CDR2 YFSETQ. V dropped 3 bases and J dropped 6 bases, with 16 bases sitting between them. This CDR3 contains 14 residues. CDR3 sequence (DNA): TGCGCCAGCAGCTCCTTTTTAAATCGGGGCGAGCAGTACTTC. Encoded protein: CASSSFLNRGEQYF.

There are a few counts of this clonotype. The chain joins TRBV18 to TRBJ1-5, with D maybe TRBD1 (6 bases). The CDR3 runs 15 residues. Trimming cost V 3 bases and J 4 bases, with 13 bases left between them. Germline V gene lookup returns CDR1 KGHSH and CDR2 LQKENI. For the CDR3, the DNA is TGTGCCAGCTCACCTCAGGGGTTTGGAAATCAGCCCCAGCATTTT. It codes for CASSPQGFGNQPQHF.

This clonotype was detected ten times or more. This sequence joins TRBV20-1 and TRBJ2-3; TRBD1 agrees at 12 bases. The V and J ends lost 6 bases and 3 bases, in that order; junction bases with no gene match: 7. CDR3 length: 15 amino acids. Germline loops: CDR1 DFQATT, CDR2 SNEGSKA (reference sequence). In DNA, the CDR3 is TGCAGTGCCATTCCGGGACAGGGGGCGACAGATACGCAGTATTTT. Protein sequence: CSAIPGQGATDTQYF.

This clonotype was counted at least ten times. The CDR3 coding sequence is TGTGCCAGTAGCGCGGTTAACACCGGGGAGCTGTTTTTT. Amino acid sequence: CASSAVNTGELFF. The V call is TRBV12-3 or TRBV12-4, the J call TRBJ2-2; tentatively, D is TRBD2 (5 bases). Between the trimmed V and J ends, which lost 9 bases and 2 bases, there was a span of 10 bases. This CDR3 has 13 amino acids.

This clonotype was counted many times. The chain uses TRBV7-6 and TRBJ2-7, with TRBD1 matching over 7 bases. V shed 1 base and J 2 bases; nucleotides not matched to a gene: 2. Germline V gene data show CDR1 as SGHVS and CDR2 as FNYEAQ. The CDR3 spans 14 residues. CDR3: CASSLDQGAYEQYF. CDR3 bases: TGTGCCAGCAGCTTAGATCAGGGGGCCTACGAGCAGTACTTC.

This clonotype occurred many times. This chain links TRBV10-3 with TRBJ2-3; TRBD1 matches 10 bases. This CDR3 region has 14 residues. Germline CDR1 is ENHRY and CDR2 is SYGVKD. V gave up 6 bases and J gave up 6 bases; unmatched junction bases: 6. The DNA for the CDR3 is TGTGCCATCAGCGCGGGACAGGGGTTTGATACGCAGTATTTT. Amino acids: CAISAGQGFDTQYF.

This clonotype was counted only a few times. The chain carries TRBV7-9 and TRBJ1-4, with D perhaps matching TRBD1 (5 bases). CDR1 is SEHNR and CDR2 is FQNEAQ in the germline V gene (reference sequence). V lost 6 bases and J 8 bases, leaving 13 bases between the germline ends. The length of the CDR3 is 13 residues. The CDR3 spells CASSGRASEKLFF. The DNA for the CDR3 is TGTGCCAGCAGTGGCAGGGCGTCCGAAAAACTGTTTTTT.

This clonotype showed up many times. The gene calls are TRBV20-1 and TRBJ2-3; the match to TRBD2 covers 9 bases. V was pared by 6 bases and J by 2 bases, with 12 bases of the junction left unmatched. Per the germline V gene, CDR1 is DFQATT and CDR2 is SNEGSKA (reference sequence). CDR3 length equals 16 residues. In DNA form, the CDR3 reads TGCAGTGCGATTCTCTTTAGCGGGGGAGCCACAGATACGCAGTATTTT. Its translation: CSAILFSGGATDTQYF.

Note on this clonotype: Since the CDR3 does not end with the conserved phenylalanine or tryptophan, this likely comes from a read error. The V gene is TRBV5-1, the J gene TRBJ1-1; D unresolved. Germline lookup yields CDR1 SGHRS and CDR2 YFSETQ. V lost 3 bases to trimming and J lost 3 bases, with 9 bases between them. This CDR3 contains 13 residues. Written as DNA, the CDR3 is TGCGCCAGCAGCTCCCGGGAACACACTGAAGCTTTCAAT. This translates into CASSSREHTEAFN.

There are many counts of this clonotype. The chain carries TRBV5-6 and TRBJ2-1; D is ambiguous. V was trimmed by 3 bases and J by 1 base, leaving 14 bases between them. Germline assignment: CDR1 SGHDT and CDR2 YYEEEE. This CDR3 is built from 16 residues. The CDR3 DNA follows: TGTGCCAGCAGCTATCGGCCCGCGGAATCCTACAATGAGCAGTTCTTC. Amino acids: CASSYRPAESYNEQFF.

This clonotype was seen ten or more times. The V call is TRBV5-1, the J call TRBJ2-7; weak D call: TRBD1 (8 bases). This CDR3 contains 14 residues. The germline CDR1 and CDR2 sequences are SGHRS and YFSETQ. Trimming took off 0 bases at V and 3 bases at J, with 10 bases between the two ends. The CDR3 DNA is TGCGCCAGCAGCTTGGACAGGGGGGGCTACGAGCAGTACTTC. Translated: CASSLDRGGYEQYF.